The following is a T cell receptor beta chain sequence with its context. Its cognate antigen is unknown. This specimen comes from a study of CXCR3-negative and CXCR3-positive naive CD8 T cells. Study-level information: Each library held about 1.5 +/- 0.3 million TRB reads, 120 million to 150 million in total.

CDR1 and CDR2 (germline): ENHRY, SYGVKD. This CDR3 comprises 18 residues. Carrying UMI labels, the TRB cDNA libraries were prepared through 5' RACE. TCRdb re-called the 5' RACE reads; one entry per CDR3 protein, DNA not given. This sample's table has about 56,000 distinct CDR3 sequences. Overall study findings and caveats: Both naive subsets showed comparably high diversity, and memory CD8+ cells showed much lower diversity. Naive subsets did not differ in surface CD5, and the authors estimated TCR strength using properties of the TRB CDR3. For CXCR3-positive naive cells, TRB CDR3s were more hydrophobic than those of CXCR3-negative naive cells.

This chain connects TRBV10-3 to TRBJ2-5; TCRdb lists TRBD1, though no DNA is available to test this call. This sequence was found in a human donor in good health. Some clones in this sample may be carry-over from other donors' samples. Sequencing used naive CXCR3+ CD8+ T cells from blood. Documented subset: CD45RO-CCR7+CD27+CD95- naive CD8+ T cells expressing CXCR3 (TNR3+). The CDR3 reads CAISEPGQGIVGGLTQYF.